What follows are 5 T cell receptor beta chains derived from one specimen sequenced in a study of blood T cell repertoires in COVID-19 (dated by TCRdb to 2020 to 2021). The library was prepared using the immunoSEQ multiplex PCR assay. TCRdb carries this immuneACCESS record with in-frame sequences only. Its versions omit some clonotypes, under half of them owing to an unresolved V gene in the studies checked, with the rest unexplained. The sample has 100,000 to 150,000 clones on record, more than 80% of them singletons. The ten largest clonotypes hold roughly 3% of the sample. The specimen sequenced was peripheral blood. These receptors all stem from a woman older than 75 with COVID-19, enrolled during active disease.

This sequence joins TRBV19 and TRBJ2-3; a weak D match, TRBD1 (7 bases). The germline V gene encodes CDR1 LNHDA and CDR2 SQIVND (reference sequence). V gave up 7 bases and J gave up 0 bases, with 17 bases separating them. CDR3 size: 16 residues. DNA for the CDR3: TGTGCCAGTAAGCAGGGGGGTTCTACTAGCACAGATACGCAGTATTTT. Its protein product is CASKQGGSTSTDTQYF.

The chain is built from TRBV4-3 and TRBJ1-1; weak D call: TRBD1 (5 bases). This CDR3 comprises 16 residues. Looked up from germline, CDR1 is LGHNA and CDR2 is YSLEER. Trimming took off 2 bases at V and 4 bases at J, with 17 bases between the two ends. CDR3 residues: CASSQLSQGRGTEAFF. Here the CDR3 DNA reads TGCGCCAGCAGCCAACTATCCCAGGGTAGAGGCACTGAAGCTTTCTTT.

There are a few counts of this clone. This chain joins TRBV7-2 and TRBJ2-1; D might be TRBD1 (6 bases). The germline gives CDR1 SGHTA, CDR2 FQGNSA. V gave up 7 bases and J gave up 10 bases, with 17 bases separating them. The CDR3 loop spans 13 amino acids. This CDR3 is CASTVKGGLEQFF. CDR3 sequence (DNA): TGTGCCAGCACCGTAAAAGGGGGTTTGGAGCAGTTCTTC.

The chain links TRBV4-1 to TRBJ2-7, with a tentative D call TRBD2 (5 bases). The V end was cut by 0 bases, the J end by 3 bases, with 18 bases between. Germline V gene sequence: CDR1 MGHRA, CDR2 YSYEKL. This CDR3 is built from 17 residues. The chain's CDR3 is CASSQEANGGWGYEQYF. The CDR3 coding sequence is TGCGCCAGCAGCCAAGAGGCGAACGGAGGATGGGGCTACGAGCAGTACTTC.

The genes are TRBV9 and TRBJ2-2; TRBD1 agrees at 7 bases. This CDR3 is 15 amino acids long. Trimming removed 1 base from V and 7 bases from J; junction bases left unmatched: 7. The germline V gene encodes CDR1 SGDLS and CDR2 YYNGEE. CDR3 sequence (DNA): TGTGCCAGCAGCGTATTCGCAGGGGGAAACGGGGAGCTGTTTTTT. It encodes CASSVFAGGNGELFF.